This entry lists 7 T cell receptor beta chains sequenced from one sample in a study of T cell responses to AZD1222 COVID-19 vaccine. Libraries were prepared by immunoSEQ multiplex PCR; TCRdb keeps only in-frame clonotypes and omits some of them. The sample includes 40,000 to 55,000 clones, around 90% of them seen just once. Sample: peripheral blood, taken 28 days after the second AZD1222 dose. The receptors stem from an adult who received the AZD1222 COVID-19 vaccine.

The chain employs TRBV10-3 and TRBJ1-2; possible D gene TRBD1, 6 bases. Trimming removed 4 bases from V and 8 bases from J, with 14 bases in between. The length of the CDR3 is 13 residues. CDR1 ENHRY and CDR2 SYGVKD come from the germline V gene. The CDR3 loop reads CAISVQGGEGYTF. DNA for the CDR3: TGTGCCATCAGTGTACAGGGAGGGGAAGGCTACACCTTC.

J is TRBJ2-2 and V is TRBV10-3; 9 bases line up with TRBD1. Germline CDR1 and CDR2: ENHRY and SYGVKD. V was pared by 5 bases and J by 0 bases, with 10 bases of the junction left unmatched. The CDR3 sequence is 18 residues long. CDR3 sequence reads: CAISPLIGTGPNTGELFF. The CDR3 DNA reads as TGTGCCATCAGTCCCCTCATCGGGACAGGGCCGAACACCGGGGAGCTGTTTTTT.

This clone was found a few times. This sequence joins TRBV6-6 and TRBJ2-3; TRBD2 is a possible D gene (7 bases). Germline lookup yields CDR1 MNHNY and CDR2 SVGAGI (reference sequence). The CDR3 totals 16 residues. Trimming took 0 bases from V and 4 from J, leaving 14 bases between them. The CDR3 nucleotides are TGTGCCAGCAGTTACTCGAGAAGCGGGACATCAGATACGCAGTATTTT. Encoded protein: CASSYSRSGTSDTQYF.

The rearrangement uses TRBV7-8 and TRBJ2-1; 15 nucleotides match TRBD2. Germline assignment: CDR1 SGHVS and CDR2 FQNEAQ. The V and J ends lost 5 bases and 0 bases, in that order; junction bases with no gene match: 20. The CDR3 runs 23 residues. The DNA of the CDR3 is TGTGCCAGCAGCCGATTTTCTATTCCGGGACTAGCGGGAGGAAAGGGCTCCTACAATGAGCAGTTCTTC. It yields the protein CASSRFSIPGLAGGKGSYNEQFF.

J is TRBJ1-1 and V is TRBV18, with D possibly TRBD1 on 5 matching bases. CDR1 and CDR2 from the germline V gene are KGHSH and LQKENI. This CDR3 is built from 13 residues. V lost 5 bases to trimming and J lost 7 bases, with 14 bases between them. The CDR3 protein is CASSALRGSEAFF. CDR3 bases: TGTGCCAGCTCAGCACTAAGGGGTAGTGAAGCTTTCTTT.

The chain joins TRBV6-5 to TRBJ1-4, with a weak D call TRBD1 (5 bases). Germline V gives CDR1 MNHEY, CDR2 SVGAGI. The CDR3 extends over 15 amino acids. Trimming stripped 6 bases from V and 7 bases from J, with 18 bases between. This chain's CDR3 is CASRGTGTIGEKLFF. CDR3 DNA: TGTGCCAGCAGGGGGACCGGGACTATTGGTGAAAAACTGTTTTTT.

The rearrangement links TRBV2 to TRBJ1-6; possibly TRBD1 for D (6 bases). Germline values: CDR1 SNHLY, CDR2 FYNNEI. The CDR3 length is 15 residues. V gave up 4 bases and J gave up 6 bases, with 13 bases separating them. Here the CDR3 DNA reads TGTGCCAGCAGTGCACAGGGTCGGGGTAATTCACCCCTCCACTTT. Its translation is CASSAQGRGNSPLHF.